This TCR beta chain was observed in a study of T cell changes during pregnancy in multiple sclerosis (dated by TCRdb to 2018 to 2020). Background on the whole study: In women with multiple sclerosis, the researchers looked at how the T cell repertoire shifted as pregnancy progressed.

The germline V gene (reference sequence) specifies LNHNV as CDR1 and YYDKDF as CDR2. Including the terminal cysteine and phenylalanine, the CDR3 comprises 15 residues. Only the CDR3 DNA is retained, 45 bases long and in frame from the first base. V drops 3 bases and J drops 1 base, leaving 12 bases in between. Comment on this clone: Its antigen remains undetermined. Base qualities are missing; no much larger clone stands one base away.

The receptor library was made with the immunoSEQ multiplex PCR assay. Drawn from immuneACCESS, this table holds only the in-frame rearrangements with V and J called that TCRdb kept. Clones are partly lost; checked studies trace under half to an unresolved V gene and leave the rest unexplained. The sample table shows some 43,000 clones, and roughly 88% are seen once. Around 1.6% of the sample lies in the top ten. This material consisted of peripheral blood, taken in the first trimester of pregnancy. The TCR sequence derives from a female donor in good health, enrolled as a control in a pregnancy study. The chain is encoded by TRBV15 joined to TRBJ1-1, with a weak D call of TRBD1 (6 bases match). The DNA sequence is TGTGCCACCAGCAGGGGGGGGCAGGCGAACACTGAAGCTTTCTTT. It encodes CATSRGGQANTEAFF. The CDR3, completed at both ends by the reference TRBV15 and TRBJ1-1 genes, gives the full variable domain DAMVIQNPRYQVTQFGKPVTLSCSQTLNHNVMYWYQQKSSQAPKLLFHYYDKDFNNEADTPDNFQSRRPNTSFCFLDIRSPGLGDTAMYLCATSRGGQANTEAFFGQGTRLTVV.